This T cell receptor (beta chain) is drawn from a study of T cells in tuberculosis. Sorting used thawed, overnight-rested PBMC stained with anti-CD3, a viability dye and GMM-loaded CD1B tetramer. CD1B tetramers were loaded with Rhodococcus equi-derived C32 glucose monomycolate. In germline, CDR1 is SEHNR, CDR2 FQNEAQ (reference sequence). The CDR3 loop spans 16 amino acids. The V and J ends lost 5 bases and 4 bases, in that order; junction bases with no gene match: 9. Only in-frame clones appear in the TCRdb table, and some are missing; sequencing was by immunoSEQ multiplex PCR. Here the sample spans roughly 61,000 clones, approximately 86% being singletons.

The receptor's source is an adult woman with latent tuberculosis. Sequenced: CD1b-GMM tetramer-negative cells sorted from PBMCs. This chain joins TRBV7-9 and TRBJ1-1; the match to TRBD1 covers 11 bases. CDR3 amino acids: CASSPLGQGAVTEAFF. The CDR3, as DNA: TGTGCCAGCAGCCCCCTTGGACAGGGGGCGGTCACTGAAGCTTTCTTT.